This record concerns one TCR beta chain sequence. V was clipped by 0 bases and J by 7 bases, with 8 bases between them. The CDR3 runs to 13 residues. The germline gives CDR1 LGHDT, CDR2 YNNKEL (reference sequence). This sample was taken from a study of blood T cell repertoires in COVID-19. The assay was immunoSEQ multiplex PCR, and TCRdb's table has in-frame clones only and misses some. In the table there are 300,000 or so clones, 90% of which are singletons. This TCR came from a man aged 55 to 69 who had recovered from COVID-19. The sequenced sample consisted of PBMCs or T cells enriched from blood (not recorded which). The genes are TRBV3-1 (or the pseudogene TRBV3-2) and TRBJ2-3; D call uncertain. The CDR3 sequence is CASSQERSNTQYF. CDR3 nucleotides: TGTGCCAGCAGCCAAGAACGAAGCAATACGCAGTATTTT.